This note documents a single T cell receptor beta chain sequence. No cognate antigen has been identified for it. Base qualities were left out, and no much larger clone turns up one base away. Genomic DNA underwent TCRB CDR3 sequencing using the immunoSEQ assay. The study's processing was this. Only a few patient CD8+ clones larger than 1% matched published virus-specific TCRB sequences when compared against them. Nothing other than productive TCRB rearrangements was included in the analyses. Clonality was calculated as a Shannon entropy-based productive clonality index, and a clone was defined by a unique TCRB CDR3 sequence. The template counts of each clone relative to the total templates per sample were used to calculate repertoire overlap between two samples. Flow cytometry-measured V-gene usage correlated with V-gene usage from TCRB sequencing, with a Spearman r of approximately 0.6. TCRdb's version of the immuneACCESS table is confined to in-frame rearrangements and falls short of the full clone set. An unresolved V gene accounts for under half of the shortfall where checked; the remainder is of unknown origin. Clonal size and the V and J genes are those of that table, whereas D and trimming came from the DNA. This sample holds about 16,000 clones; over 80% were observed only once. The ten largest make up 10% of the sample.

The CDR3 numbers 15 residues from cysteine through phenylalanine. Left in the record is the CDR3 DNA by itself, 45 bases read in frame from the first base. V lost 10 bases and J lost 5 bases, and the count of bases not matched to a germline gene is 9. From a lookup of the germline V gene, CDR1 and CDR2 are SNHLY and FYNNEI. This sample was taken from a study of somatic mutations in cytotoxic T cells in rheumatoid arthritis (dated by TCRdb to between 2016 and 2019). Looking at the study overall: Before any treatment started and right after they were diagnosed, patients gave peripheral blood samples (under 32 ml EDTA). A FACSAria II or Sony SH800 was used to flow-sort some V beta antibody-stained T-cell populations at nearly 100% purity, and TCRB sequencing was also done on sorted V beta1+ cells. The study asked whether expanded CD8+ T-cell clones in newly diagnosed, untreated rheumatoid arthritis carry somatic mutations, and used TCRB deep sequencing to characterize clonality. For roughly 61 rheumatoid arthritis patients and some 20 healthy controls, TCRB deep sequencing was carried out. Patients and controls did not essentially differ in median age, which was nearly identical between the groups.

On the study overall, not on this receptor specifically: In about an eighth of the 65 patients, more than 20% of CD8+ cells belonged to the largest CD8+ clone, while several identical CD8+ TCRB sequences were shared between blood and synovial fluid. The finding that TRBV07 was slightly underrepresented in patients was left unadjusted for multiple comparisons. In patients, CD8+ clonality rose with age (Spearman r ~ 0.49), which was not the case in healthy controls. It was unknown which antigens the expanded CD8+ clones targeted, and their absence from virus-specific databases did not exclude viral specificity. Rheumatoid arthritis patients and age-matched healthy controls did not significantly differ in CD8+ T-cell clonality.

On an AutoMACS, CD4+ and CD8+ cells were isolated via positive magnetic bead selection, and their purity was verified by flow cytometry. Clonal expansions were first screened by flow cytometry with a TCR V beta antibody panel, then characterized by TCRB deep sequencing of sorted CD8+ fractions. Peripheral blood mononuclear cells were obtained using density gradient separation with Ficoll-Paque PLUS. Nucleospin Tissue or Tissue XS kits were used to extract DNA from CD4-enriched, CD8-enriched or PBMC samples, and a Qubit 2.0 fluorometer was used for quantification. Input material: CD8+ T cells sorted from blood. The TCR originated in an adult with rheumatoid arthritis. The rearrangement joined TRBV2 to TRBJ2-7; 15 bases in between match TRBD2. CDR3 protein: CATPGLAGGRNEQYF. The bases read TGTGCCACCCCGGGACTAGCGGGGGGCCGAAACGAGCAGTACTTC.